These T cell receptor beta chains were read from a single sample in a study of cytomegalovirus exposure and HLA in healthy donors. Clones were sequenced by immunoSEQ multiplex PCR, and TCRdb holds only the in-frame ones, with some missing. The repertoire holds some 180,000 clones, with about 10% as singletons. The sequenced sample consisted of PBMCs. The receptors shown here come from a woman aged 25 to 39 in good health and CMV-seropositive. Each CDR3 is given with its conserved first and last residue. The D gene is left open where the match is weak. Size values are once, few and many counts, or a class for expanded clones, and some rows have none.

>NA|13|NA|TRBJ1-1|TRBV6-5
TGTGCCAGCAGTTGGGGGGAGAGCACTGAAGCTTTCTTT
CASSWGESTEAFF
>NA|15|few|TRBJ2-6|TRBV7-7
TGTGCCAGCAGCTTAGGAGTCTCTGGGGCCAACGTCCTGACTTTC
CASSLGVSGANVLTF
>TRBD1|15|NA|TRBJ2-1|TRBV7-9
TGTGCCAGCAGCTTAGGAACAAGACAGGGGTCCGAGCAGTTCTTC
CASSLGTRQGSEQFF
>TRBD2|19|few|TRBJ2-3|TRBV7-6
TGTGCCAGCAGCTTCCTAATTTCCGCGGGACTAGCGGGCACAGATACGCAGTATTTT
CASSFLISAGLAGTDTQYF
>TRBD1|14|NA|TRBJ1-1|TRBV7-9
TGTGCCAGCAGCTTAGCGTGGGGCCAGGGGGCTGCTTTCTTT
CASSLAWGQGAAFF
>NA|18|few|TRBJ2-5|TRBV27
TGTGCCAGCAGTTTTACCCAGGGGAAAGGGCTGGGTCAAGAGACCCAGTACTTC
CASSFTQGKGLGQETQYF
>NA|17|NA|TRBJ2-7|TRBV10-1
TGCGCCAGCAGTGGAGTAGGGAGGAGGACGGGTAACTACGAGCAGTACTTC
CASSGVGRRTGNYEQYF
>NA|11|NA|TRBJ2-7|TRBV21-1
TGTGCCAGCAGCAATCAGGACGAGCAGTACTTC
CASSNQDEQYF
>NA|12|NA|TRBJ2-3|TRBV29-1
TGCAGCGTTGGTGGGGCCCGGGATACGCAGTATTTT
CSVGGARDTQYF
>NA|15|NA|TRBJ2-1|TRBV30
TGTGCCTGGAGGGAGGGGGGGGAAGATTTGGGAAGGCAGTTCTTC
CAWREGGEDLGRQFF
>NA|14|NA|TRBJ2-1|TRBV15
TGTGCCACCAGCAGAACAGGGACCTACAATGAGCAGTTCTTC
CATSRTGTYNEQFF
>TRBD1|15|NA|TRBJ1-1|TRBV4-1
TGCGCCAGCAGCCAAATTGGGACAGGGATCACTGAAGCTTTCTTT
CASSQIGTGITEAFF
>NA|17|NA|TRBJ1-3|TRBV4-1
TGCGCCAGCAGCCAAGAAGCCGCCATCCGTTCTGGAAACACCATATATTTT
CASSQEAAIRSGNTIYF
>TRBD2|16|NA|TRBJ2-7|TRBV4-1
TGCGCCAGCAGCCAAGGACTAGCGGGACCCCTTGACGAGCAGTACTTC
CASSQGLAGPLDEQYF
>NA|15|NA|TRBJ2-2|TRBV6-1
TGTGCCAGCAGTGAAGTTCCAGGGAACACCGGGGAGCTGTTTTTT
CASSEVPGNTGELFF
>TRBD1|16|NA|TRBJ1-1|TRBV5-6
TGTGCCAGCAGCCCGGACAGGGGGTTGCTGAACACTGAAGCTTTCTTT
CASSPDRGLLNTEAFF